The rows below give T cell receptor beta chains drawn from one sample of a study of cytomegalovirus exposure and HLA in healthy donors. Assay used: immunoSEQ multiplex PCR; TCRdb lists only in-frame clones, some missing. Reported are around 60,000 clones; the ten largest clones contain less than 6%. Sample: PBMCs. The receptors come from a man younger than 40 in good health and CMV-seropositive. Both conserved end residues are part of each CDR3. D genes are given only for firm matches.

V gene: TRBV19
J gene: TRBJ2-2
D gene: NA
CDR3 protein: CASVQDGGELFF
CDR3 DNA: TGTGCCAGTGTCCAGGATGGCGGGGAGCTGTTTTTT

V gene: TRBV29-1
J gene: TRBJ1-1
D gene: NA
CDR3 protein: CSVHSVGRGMRTEAFF
CDR3 DNA: TGCAGCGTACACTCCGTCGGCAGGGGTATGCGTACTGAAGCTTTCTTT

V gene: TRBV13
J gene: TRBJ2-7
D gene: NA
CDR3 protein: CASSFQSPGDYEQYF
CDR3 DNA: TGTGCCAGCAGCTTTCAGTCACCAGGGGACTACGAGCAGTACTTC

V gene: TRBV7-9
J gene: TRBJ1-2
D gene: NA
CDR3 protein: CASRSEGENYGYTF
CDR3 DNA: TGTGCCAGCAGAAGTGAGGGTGAAAACTATGGCTACACCTTC

V gene: TRBV14
J gene: TRBJ1-1
D gene: NA
CDR3 protein: CASSRQENTEAFF
CDR3 DNA: TGTGCCAGCAGCCGACAGGAGAACACTGAAGCTTTCTTT

V gene: TRBV9
J gene: TRBJ2-7
D gene: TRBD1
CDR3 protein: CASSARQGPSYEQYF
CDR3 DNA: TGTGCCAGCAGCGCACGACAGGGGCCCTCCTACGAGCAGTACTTC

V gene: TRBV14
J gene: TRBJ2-7
D gene: NA
CDR3 protein: CASSQEGSAYEQYF
CDR3 DNA: TGTGCCAGCAGCCAGGAGGGGAGCGCCTACGAGCAGTACTTC

V gene: TRBV6-6
J gene: TRBJ1-1
D gene: NA
CDR3 protein: CASSYGGSSNTEAFF
CDR3 DNA: TGTGCCAGCAGTTACGGGGGCAGTTCGAACACTGAAGCTTTCTTT

V gene: TRBV5-1
J gene: TRBJ2-1
D gene: TRBD2
CDR3 protein: CASSRPSGAYNEQFF
CDR3 DNA: TGCGCCAGCAGCCGTCCTAGCGGCGCCTACAATGAGCAGTTCTTC

V gene: TRBV2
J gene: TRBJ2-5
D gene: NA
CDR3 protein: CASSEASGRTQETQYF
CDR3 DNA: TGTGCCAGCAGTGAAGCGTCAGGGCGAACCCAAGAGACCCAGTACTTC

V gene: TRBV14
J gene: TRBJ2-7
D gene: NA
CDR3 protein: CASSQDYSGYEQYF
CDR3 DNA: TGTGCCAGCAGCCAAGATTACAGCGGCTACGAGCAGTACTTC

V gene: TRBV15
J gene: TRBJ2-1
D gene: NA
CDR3 protein: CATSRGHNEQFF
CDR3 DNA: TGTGCCACCAGCAGGGGCCACAATGAGCAGTTCTTC

V gene: TRBV6-4
J gene: TRBJ2-1
D gene: TRBD2
CDR3 protein: CASSDGTSGGNEQFF
CDR3 DNA: TGTGCCAGCAGTGACGGGACTAGCGGGGGCAATGAGCAGTTCTTC

V gene: TRBV2
J gene: TRBJ2-1
D gene: TRBD2
CDR3 protein: CASSEWPSGRPHQNEQFF
CDR3 DNA: TGTGCCAGCAGTGAATGGCCTAGCGGGAGGCCGCATCAGAATGAGCAGTTCTTC

V gene: TRBV30
J gene: TRBJ2-7
D gene: TRBD2
CDR3 protein: CAWSRTSVNEQYF
CDR3 DNA: TGTGCCTGGAGCAGGACTAGCGTCAACGAGCAGTACTTC

V gene: TRBV5-1
J gene: TRBJ2-7
D gene: TRBD1
CDR3 protein: CASSAGQGVYEQSF
CDR3 DNA: TGCGCCAGCAGCGCGGGACAGGGGGTCTACGAGCAGTCCTTC

V gene: TRBV12-5
J gene: TRBJ1-1
D gene: TRBD1
CDR3 protein: CASGLTRTGTDNTEAFF
CDR3 DNA: TGTGCTAGTGGTTTGACGCGAACCGGGACAGACAACACTGAAGCTTTCTTT

V gene: TRBV5-8
J gene: TRBJ2-7
D gene: NA
CDR3 protein: CASSPKSNEQYF
CDR3 DNA: TGTGCCAGCAGCCCGAAATCTAACGAGCAGTACTTC

V gene: TRBV7-3
J gene: TRBJ1-1
D gene: TRBD1
CDR3 protein: CASSLTGGKKNTEAFF
CDR3 DNA: TGTGCCAGCAGCTTGACAGGGGGCAAGAAGAACACTGAAGCTTTCTTT

V gene: TRBV30
J gene: TRBJ1-6
D gene: TRBD1
CDR3 protein: CAGLSDRASYSPLHF
CDR3 DNA: TGTGCCGGACTTTCGGACAGGGCCTCGTATTCACCCCTCCACTTT

V gene: TRBV18
J gene: TRBJ1-4
D gene: TRBD1
CDR3 protein: CASSTQTGANEKLFF
CDR3 DNA: TGTGCCAGCTCAACCCAGACAGGGGCTAATGAAAAACTGTTTTTT

V gene: TRBV9
J gene: TRBJ1-2
D gene: NA
CDR3 protein: CASSVGQTSNGYTF
CDR3 DNA: TGTGCCAGCAGCGTAGGACAAACCTCCAATGGCTACACCTTC

V gene: TRBV4-2
J gene: TRBJ2-7
D gene: NA
CDR3 protein: CASSQDVGADSYEQYF
CDR3 DNA: TGTGCCAGCAGCCAAGACGTGGGGGCAGACTCCTACGAGCAGTACTTC

V gene: TRBV2
J gene: TRBJ1-2
D gene: NA
CDR3 protein: CASSEGRAVIDGYTF
CDR3 DNA: TGTGCCAGCAGTGAAGGGAGGGCAGTTATTGACGGCTACACCTTC

V gene: TRBV5-1
J gene: TRBJ1-2
D gene: NA
CDR3 protein: CASSPDGNYGYTF
CDR3 DNA: TGCGCCAGCAGCCCAGACGGGAACTATGGCTACACCTTC

V gene: TRBV4-2
J gene: TRBJ2-2
D gene: NA
CDR3 protein: CASSQERGIRTGELFF
CDR3 DNA: TGTGCCAGCAGCCAAGAGAGGGGGATTCGAACCGGGGAGCTGTTTTTT

V gene: TRBV30
J gene: TRBJ2-1
D gene: TRBD2
CDR3 protein: CAWSNSGRASNEQFF
CDR3 DNA: TGTGCCTGGAGTAATAGCGGGAGGGCCAGCAATGAGCAGTTCTTC

V gene: TRBV5-1
J gene: TRBJ1-1
D gene: NA
CDR3 protein: CASSLQGWETEAFF
CDR3 DNA: TGCGCCAGCAGCTTGCAGGGATGGGAAACTGAAGCTTTCTTT

V gene: TRBV6-1
J gene: TRBJ1-6
D gene: TRBD1
CDR3 protein: CASSERRQGDNSPLHF
CDR3 DNA: TGTGCCAGCAGTGAACGGAGACAGGGAGATAATTCACCCCTACACTTT